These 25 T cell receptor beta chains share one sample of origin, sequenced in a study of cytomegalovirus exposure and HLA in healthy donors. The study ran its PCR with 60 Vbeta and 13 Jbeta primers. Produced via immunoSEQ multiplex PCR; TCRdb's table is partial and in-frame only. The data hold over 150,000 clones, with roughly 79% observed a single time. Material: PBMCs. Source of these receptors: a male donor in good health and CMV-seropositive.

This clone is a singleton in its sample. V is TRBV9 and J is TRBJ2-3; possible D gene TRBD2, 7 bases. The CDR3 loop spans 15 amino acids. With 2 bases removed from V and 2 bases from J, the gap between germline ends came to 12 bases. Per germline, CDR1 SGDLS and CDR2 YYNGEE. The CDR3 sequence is CASSVGGAFTDTQYF. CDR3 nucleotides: TGTGCCAGCAGCGTTGGGGGGGCCTTCACAGATACGCAGTATTTT.

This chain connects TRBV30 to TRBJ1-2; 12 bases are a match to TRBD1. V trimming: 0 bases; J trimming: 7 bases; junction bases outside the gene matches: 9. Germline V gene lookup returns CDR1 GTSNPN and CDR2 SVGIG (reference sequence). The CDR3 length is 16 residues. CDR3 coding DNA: TGTGCCTGGAGTGTCCCGGGACAGGGGGCGCAGGGTGGCTACACCTTC. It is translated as CAWSVPGQGAQGGYTF.

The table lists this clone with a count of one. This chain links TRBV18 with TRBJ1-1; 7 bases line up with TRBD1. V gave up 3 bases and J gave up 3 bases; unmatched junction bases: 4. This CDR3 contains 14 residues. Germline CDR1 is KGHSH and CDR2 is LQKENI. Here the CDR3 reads CASSPSGGYTEAFF. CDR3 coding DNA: TGTGCCAGCTCACCCTCAGGGGGTTACACTGAAGCTTTCTTT.

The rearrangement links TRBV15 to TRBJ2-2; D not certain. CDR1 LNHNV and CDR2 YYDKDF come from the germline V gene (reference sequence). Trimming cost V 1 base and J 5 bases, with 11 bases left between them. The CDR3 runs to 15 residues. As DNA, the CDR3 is TGTGCCACCAGCAGAGGGGCAGATTCGACCGGGGAGCTGTTTTTT. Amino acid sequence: CATSRGADSTGELFF.

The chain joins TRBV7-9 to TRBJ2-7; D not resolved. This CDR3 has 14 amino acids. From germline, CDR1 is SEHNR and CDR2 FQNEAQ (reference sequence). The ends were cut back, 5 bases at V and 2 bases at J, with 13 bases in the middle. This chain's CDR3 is CASSIGSSAYEQYF. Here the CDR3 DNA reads TGTGCCAGCAGCATCGGGTCCAGCGCCTACGAGCAGTACTTC.

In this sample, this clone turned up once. As DNA, the CDR3 is TGTGCCAGCAGTTTATCGCGGGGAGTCGACTATGGCTACACCTTC. This translates into CASSLSRGVDYGYTF. The chain recombines TRBV27 with TRBJ1-2; D remains unclear. From germline, CDR1 is MNHEY and CDR2 SMNVEV (reference sequence). Trimming removed 0 bases from V and 3 bases from J, with 11 bases in between. This CDR3 has 15 amino acids.

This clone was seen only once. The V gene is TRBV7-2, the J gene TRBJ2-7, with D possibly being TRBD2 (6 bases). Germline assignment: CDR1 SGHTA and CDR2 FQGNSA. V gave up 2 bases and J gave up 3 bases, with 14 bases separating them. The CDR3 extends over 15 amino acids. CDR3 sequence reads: CASSLRQDYIYEQYF. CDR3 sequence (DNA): TGTGCCAGCAGCTTAAGGCAGGACTACATCTACGAGCAGTACTTC.

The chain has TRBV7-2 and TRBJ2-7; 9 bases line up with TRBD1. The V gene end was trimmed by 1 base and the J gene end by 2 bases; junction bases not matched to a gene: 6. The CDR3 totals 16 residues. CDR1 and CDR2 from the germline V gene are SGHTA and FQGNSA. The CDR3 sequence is CASSLGGGQGPYEQYF. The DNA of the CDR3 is TGTGCCAGCAGCTTAGGGGGCGGACAGGGGCCCTACGAGCAGTACTTC. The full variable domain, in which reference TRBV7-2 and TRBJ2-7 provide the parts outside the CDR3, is GAGVSQSPSNKVTEKGKDVELRCDPISGHTALYWYRQSLGQGLEFLIYFQGNSAPDKSGLPSDRFSAERTGGSVSTLTIQRTQQEDSAVYLCASSLGGGQGPYEQYFGPGTRLTVT.

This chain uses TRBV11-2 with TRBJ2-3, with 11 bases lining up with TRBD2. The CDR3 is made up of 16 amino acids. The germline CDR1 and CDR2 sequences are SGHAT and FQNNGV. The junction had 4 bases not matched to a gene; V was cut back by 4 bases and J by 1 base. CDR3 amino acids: CASSSSSGGRTDTQYF. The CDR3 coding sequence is TGTGCCAGCAGCTCGTCTAGCGGGGGGCGCACAGATACGCAGTATTTT.

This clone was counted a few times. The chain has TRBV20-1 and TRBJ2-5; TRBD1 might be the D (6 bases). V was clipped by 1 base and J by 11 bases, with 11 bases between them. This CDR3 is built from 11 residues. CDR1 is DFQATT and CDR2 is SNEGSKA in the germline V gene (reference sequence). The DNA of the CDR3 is TGCAGTGCTAGAGTTCACGACAGGCAGTACTTC. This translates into CSARVHDRQYF.

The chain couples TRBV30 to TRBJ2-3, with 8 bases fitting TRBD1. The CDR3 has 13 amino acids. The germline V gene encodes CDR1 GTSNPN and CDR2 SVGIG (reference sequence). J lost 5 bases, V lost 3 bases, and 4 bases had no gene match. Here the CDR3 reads CAWSAGTGDTQYF. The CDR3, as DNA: TGTGCCTGGAGCGCCGGGACAGGAGATACGCAGTATTTT. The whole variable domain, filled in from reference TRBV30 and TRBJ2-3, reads SQTIHQWPATLVQPVGSPLSLECTVEGTSNPNLYWYRQAAGRGLQLLFYSVGIGQISSEVPQNLSASRPQDRQFILSSKKLLLSDSGFYLCAWSAGTGDTQYFGPGTRLTVL.

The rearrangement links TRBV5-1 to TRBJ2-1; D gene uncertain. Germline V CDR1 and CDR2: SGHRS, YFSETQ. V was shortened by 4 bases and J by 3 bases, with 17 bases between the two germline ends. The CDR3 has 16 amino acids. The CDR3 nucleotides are TGCGCCAGCAGCCCAGTCCGCTCACCCCTCTACAATGAGCAGTTCTTC. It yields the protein CASSPVRSPLYNEQFF. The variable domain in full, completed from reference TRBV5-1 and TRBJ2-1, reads KAGVTQTPRYLIKTRGQQVTLSCSPISGHRSVSWYQQTPGQGLQFLFEYFSETQRNKGNFPGRFSGRQFSNSRSEMNVSTLELGDSALYLCASSPVRSPLYNEQFFGPGTRLTVL.

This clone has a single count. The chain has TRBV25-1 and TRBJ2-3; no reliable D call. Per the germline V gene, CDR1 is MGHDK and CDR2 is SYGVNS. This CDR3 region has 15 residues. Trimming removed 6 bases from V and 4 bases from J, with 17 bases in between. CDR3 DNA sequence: TGTGCCAGCAGGTCCTCAAGTAGCAGCCCAGATACGCAGTATTTT. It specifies CASRSSSSSPDTQYF. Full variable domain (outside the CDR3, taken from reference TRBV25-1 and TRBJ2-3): EADIYQTPRYLVIGTGKKITLECSQTMGHDKMYWYQQDPGMELHLIHYSYGVNSTEKGDLSSESTVSRIRTEHFPLTLESARPSHTSQYLCASRSSSSSPDTQYFGPGTRLTVL.

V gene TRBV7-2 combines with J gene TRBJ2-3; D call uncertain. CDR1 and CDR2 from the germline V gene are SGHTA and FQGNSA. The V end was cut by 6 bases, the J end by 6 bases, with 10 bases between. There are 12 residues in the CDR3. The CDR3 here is CASSSFADTQYF. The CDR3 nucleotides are TGTGCCAGCAGTTCCTTTGCGGATACGCAGTATTTT.

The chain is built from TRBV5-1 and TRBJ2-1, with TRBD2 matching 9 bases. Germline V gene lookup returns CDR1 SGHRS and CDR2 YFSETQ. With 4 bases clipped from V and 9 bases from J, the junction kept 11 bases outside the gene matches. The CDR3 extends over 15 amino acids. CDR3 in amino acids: CASSPSLGGGAEQFF. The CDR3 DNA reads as TGCGCCAGCAGCCCTTCCTTGGGCGGGGGGGCTGAGCAGTTCTTC.

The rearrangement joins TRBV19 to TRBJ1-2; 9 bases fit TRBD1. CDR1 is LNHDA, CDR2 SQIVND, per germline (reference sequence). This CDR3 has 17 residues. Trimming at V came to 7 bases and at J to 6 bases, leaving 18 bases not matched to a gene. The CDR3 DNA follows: TGTGCCAGTAAGGGGGGGAGGATTCTGGGACAGGGACATGGCTACACCTTC. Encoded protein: CASKGGRILGQGHGYTF.

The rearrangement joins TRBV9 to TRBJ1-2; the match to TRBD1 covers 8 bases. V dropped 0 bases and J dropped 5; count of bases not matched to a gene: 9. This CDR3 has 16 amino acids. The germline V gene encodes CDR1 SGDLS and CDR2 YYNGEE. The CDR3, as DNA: TGTGCCAGCAGCGTAGCTAGCCAGGGGGCACGGTATGGCTACACCTTC. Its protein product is CASSVASQGARYGYTF.

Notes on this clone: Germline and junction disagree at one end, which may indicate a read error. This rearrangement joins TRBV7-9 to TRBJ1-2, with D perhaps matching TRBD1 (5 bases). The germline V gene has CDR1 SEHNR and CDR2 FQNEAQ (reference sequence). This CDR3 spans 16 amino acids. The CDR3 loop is CSSSPEGGEGFYGYTF. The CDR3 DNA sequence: TGTTCCAGCAGCCCAGAAGGAGGGGAGGGATTCTATGGCTACACCTTC. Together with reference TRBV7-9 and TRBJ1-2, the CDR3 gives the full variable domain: DTGVSQNPRHKITKRGQNVTFRCDPISEHNRLYWYRQTLGQGPEFLTYFQNEAQLEKSRLLSDRFSAERPKGSFSTLEIQRTEQGDSAMYLCSSSPEGGEGFYGYTFGSGTRLTVV.

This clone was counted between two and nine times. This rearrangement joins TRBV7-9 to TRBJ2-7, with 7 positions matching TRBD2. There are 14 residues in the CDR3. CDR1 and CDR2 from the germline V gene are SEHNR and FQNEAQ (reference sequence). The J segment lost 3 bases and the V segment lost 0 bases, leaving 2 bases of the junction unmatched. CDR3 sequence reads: CASSLAGGYYEQYF. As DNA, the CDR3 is TGTGCCAGCAGCTTAGCGGGGGGGTACTACGAGCAGTACTTC.

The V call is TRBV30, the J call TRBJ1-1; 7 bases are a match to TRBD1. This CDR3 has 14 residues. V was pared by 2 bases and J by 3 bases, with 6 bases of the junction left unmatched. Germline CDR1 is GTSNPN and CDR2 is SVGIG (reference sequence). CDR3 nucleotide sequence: TGTGCCTGGAGTACCACCACAGGGGACACTGAAGCTTTCTTT. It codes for CAWSTTTGDTEAFF.

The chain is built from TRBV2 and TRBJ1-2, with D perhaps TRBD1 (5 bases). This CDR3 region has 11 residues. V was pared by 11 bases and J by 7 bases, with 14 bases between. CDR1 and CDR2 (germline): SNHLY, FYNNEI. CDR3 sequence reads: CAGGGGSGYTF. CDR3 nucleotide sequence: TGTGCCGGCGGGGGGGGAAGTGGCTACACCTTC.

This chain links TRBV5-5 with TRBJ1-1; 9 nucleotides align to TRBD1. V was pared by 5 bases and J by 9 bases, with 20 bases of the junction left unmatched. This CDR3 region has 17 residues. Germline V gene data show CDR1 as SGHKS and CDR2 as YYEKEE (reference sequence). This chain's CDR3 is CASRSTLRVQGQGKAFF. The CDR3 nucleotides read TGTGCCAGCAGATCAACACTAAGGGTTCAGGGACAGGGAAAAGCTTTCTTT.

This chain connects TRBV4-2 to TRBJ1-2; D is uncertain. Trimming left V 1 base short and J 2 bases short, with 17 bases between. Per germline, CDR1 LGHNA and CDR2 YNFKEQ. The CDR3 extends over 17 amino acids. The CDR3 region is CASSQVEGGPGNYGYTF. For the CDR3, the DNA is TGTGCCAGCAGCCAAGTCGAAGGAGGTCCAGGCAACTATGGCTACACCTTC.

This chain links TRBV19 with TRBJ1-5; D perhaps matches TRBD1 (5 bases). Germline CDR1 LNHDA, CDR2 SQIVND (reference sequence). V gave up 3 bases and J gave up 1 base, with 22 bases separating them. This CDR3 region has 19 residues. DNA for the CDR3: TGTGCCAGTAGTATGGGCAGTGTTTGGGGCCTGGGAAGCAATCAGCCCCAGCATTTT. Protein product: CASSMGSVWGLGSNQPQHF.

The CDR3 bases are TGCAGTGCTTCCCTGAACTATGGCTACACCTTC. Protein sequence: CSASLNYGYTF. The chain has TRBV20-1 and TRBJ1-2; D uncertain. Germline V lookup: CDR1 DFQATT, CDR2 SNEGSKA (reference sequence). V was shortened by 5 bases and J by 2 bases, with 6 bases between the two germline ends. The CDR3 loop spans 11 amino acids.